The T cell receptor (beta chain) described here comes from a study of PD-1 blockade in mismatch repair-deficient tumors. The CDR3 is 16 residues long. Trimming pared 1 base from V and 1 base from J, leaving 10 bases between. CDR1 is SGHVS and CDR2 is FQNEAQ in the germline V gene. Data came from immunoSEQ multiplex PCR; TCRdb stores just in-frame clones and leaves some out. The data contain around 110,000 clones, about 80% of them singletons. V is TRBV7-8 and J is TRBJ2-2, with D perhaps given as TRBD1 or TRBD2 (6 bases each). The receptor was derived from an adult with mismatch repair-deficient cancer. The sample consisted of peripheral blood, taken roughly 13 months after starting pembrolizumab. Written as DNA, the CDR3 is TGTGCCAGCAGCTTAGTGGGGGGCAAGAACACCGGGGAGCTGTTTTTT. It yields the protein CASSLVGGKNTGELFF. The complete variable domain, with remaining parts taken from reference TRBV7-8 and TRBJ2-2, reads GAGVSQSPRYKVAKRGQDVALRCDPISGHVSLFWYQQALGQGPEFLTYFQNEAQLDKSGLPSDRFFAERPEGSVSTLKIQRTQQEDSAVYLCASSLVGGKNTGELFFGEGSRLTVL.